Listed below are T cell receptor beta chains from one sample, sequenced in a study of neurological immune-mediated disorders. Each CDR3 protein gets one entry after TCRdb re-called the 5' RACE reads with MiXCR. The table lists about 50,000 distinct CDR3 sequences, under 13% of them singletons. Input material: PBMCs. These receptors were obtained from a woman aged 40-49 years with HTLV-1-associated myelopathy (HAM/TSP). Each CDR3 is given with its conserved first and last residue. A D gene is named only where the DNA matches it firmly. A clone size is listed for some rows: how often the clone was seen (once, few, many), or a class if it is expanded.

v_call	clone_size	d_call	j_call	cdr3_nt	cdr3_aa
TRBV6-1	many	NA	TRBJ2-6	TGTGCCAGCAGTCAGGACTCTGGGGCCAACGTCCTGACTTTC	CASSQDSGANVLTF
TRBV5-5	many	NA	TRBJ1-4	TGTGCCAGCAGCCGAGGCACAGGTACAGGTGAAAAACTGTTTTTT	CASSRGTGTGEKLFF
TRBV11-3	few	TRBD2	TRBJ2-1	TGTGCCAGCAGCTTCGGACTAGCGGGGTCCTACAATGAGCAGTTCTTC	CASSFGLAGSYNEQFF
TRBV2	many	NA	TRBJ1-3	TGTGCCAGCAGGACACAGGGAGGTGGAAACACCATATATTTT	CASRTQGGGNTIYF
TRBV20-1	few	TRBD1	TRBJ2-1	TGCAGTGCCGGAAACCTCAGGGGGAGCTCCTACAATGAGCAGTTCTTC	CSAGNLRGSSYNEQFF
TRBV7-2	many	NA	TRBJ1-4	TGTGCCAGCAGTCCGGGGGGGCACAGTGAAAAACTGTTTTTT	CASSPGGHSEKLFF
TRBV7-2	NA	NA	TRBJ1-2	TGTGCCAGCAGCTTCAGTGGCAGGACAGACGTTAACTATGGCTACACCTTC	CASSFSGRTDVNYGYTF
TRBV29-1	medium-sized	NA	TRBJ2-2	TGCAGCGTCGCTGTCACGTGGGGGGCATTGAACACCGGGGAGCTGTTTTTT	CSVAVTWGALNTGELFF
TRBV18	many	NA	TRBJ2-3	TGTGCCAGCTCACCACCCCGGACCGCCACAGATACGCAGTATTTT	CASSPPRTATDTQYF
TRBV7-2	many	TRBD2	TRBJ2-7	TGTGCCAGCAGCTTACATCGGGGGGGGGGACAAGTCTACGAGCAGTACTTC	CASSLHRGGGQVYEQYF
TRBV18	many	NA	TRBJ2-7	TGTGCCAGCTCACCACTCGAGGCTAGCGAGCAGTACTTC	CASSPLEASEQYF
TRBV11-2	many	NA	TRBJ2-5	TGTGCCAGCAGCGCGGGACGGGAAGAGACCCAGTACTTC	CASSAGREETQYF
TRBV6-2/TRBV6-3	many	NA	TRBJ2-7	TGTGCCAGCAGTTACTCGTTGTCCTCCTACGAGCAGTACTTC	CASSYSLSSYEQYF
TRBV4-1	many	TRBD1	TRBJ2-3	TGCGCCAGCAGCCAAGATAGACAGGGGTTTGGTACAGATACGCAGTATTTT	CASSQDRQGFGTDTQYF
TRBV11-2	many	TRBD2	TRBJ2-1	TGTGCCAGCAGCTTTTTAGCGGGGACATACAATGAGCAGTTCTTC	CASSFLAGTYNEQFF
TRBV27	many	NA	TRBJ1-5	TGTGCCAGCAAGCCTGCCTCAGGGTATAGCAATCAGCCCCAGCATTTT	CASKPASGYSNQPQHF
TRBV28	many	NA	TRBJ2-7	TGTGCCAGCAGTCCCCGGGCCGGGGATTACGAGCAGTACTTC	CASSPRAGDYEQYF
TRBV5-1	many	TRBD1	TRBJ1-2	TGCGCCAGCAGCTCCGGGACAGGGACACATAACTATGGCTACACCTTC	CASSSGTGTHNYGYTF
TRBV7-9	many	NA	TRBJ1-1	TGTGCCGACGAACAGGTTACATTTAACACTGAAGCTTTCTTT	CADEQVTFNTEAFF
TRBV19	many	NA	TRBJ2-3	TGTGCCAGTAGGAGCGGGTCTAGCGGCACAGATACGCAGTATTTT	CASRSGSSGTDTQYF
TRBV7-2	many	TRBD2	TRBJ2-7	TGTGCCAGCAGCTTAGGGACTAGCGGGGGCCTAAGAAACGAGCAGTACTTC	CASSLGTSGGLRNEQYF
TRBV12-3/TRBV12-4	many	NA	TRBJ2-6	TGTGCCAGCAGTTTAAGGGTTGAGTCAGGGGAAACTGGGGCCAACGTCCTGACTTTC	CASSLRVESGETGANVLTF
TRBV4-1	many	NA	TRBJ2-5	TGCGCCAGCAGCCAAGTGACGGGGAAAGAGACCCAGTACTTC	CASSQVTGKETQYF
TRBV4-1	many	TRBD1	TRBJ1-1	TGCGCCAGCAGGCCCTCGGACAGGGCGGACACTGAAGCTTTCTTT	CASRPSDRADTEAFF
TRBV7-2	NA	NA	TRBJ1-1	TGTGCCAGCAGCTTGGGCCGGGGGGAGACAGAAGCTTTCTTT	CASSLGRGETEAFF
TRBV7-2	many	TRBD2	TRBJ2-5	TGTGCCAGCAACCCCGGTGGAGCGGGACAAGAGACCCAGTACTTC	CASNPGGAGQETQYF
TRBV12-3/TRBV12-4	many	NA	TRBJ2-7	TGTGCCAGCAGTTCCGCGGATGGGGAGCAGTACTTC	CASSSADGEQYF
TRBV6-5	many	NA	TRBJ2-7	TGTGCCAGCAGGACTTGGGGCGAGCAGTACTTC	CASRTWGEQYF
TRBV14	many	NA	TRBJ1-2	TGTGCCAGCAGCCAGTATGGGGGGGTTCGGAACTACACCTTC	CASSQYGGVRNYTF
TRBV4-2	NA	TRBD2	TRBJ2-7	TGTGCAAGAAGCCTAAACCGCGGGGGGACCTACGAGCAGTACTTC	CARSLNRGGTYEQYF
TRBV20-1	many	NA	TRBJ2-7	TGCAGTGCTAGAGGACCGGGACTGGGCTCCTACGAGCAGTACTTC	CSARGPGLGSYEQYF
TRBV12-3/TRBV12-4	many	NA	TRBJ1-5	TGTGCCAGCAGTTTAGAGTCAGGCGCAAGCAATCAGCCCCAGCATTTT	CASSLESGASNQPQHF
TRBV4-3	many	TRBD1	TRBJ1-4	TGCGCCAGCAGCCAGGACAGGGTTAATGAAAAACTGTTTTTT	CASSQDRVNEKLFF
TRBV18	many	TRBD2	TRBJ2-5	TGTGCCAGCTCACCAGGTCGACGGGGGGGCCTATCAGAGACCCAGTACTTC	CASSPGRRGGLSETQYF
TRBV24-1	many	NA	TRBJ1-5	TGTGCCACCAGTATGGGCAATCAGCCCCAGCATTTT	CATSMGNQPQHF
TRBV13	many	NA	TRBJ2-7	TGTGCCAGCAGCCCCTCGCGTTCCGCCTACGAGCAGTACTTC	CASSPSRSAYEQYF
TRBV9	many	NA	TRBJ1-2	TGTGCCAGCAGCGTAGCATCAGGGAACTATGGCTACACCTTC	CASSVASGNYGYTF
TRBV7-2	many	TRBD1	TRBJ2-3	TGTGCCAGCAGCTTAGGAGGGACAGGGACCTGGGCGCAGTATTTT	CASSLGGTGTWAQYF
TRBV10-3	many	NA	TRBJ2-3	TGTGCCACACCCACAGATACGCAGTATTTT	CATPTDTQYF
TRBV5-1	many	TRBD1	TRBJ2-3	TGCGCCAGCAGCTCAGGACAGGTCGGCACAGATACGCAGTATTTT	CASSSGQVGTDTQYF
TRBV7-7	many	NA	TRBJ1-4	TGTGCCAGCAGTCAGGTTCTGGGGGGGAAACTGTTTTTT	CASSQVLGGKLFF
TRBV4-3	few	TRBD1	TRBJ2-7	TGCGCCAGCAGCCAAGGCTGGGACAGTTATACCTACGAGCAGTACTTC	CASSQGWDSYTYEQYF
TRBV4-1	many	TRBD2	TRBJ2-4	TGCGCCAGCAGCCAAGACGGAATAGCGGGGGCACGGCTAGCCAAAAACATTCAGTACTTC	CASSQDGIAGARLAKNIQYF
TRBV7-2	many	TRBD2	TRBJ2-1	TGTGCCAGCAGCGCCGGGACTAGCGCCTACAATGAGCAGTTCTTC	CASSAGTSAYNEQFF
TRBV20-1	many	TRBD2	TRBJ2-3	TGCAGTGCCAGCTCTTTAGCGGGGGGGCCAGATACGCAGTATTTT	CSASSLAGGPDTQYF
TRBV5-5	medium-sized	TRBD1	TRBJ2-2	TGTGCCAGCAGCTTCCGAGGGGGCGCGGACACCGGGGAGCTGTTTTTT	CASSFRGGADTGELFF
TRBV5-1	many	TRBD1	TRBJ1-1	TGCGCCAGCAGCTCCCGGACAGGGAACACTGAAGCTTTCTTT	CASSSRTGNTEAFF
TRBV7-8	many	NA	TRBJ1-2	TGTGCCAGCAGCTTAGGAACATTCTATGGCTACACCTTC	CASSLGTFYGYTF
TRBV4-2	many	NA	TRBJ2-7	TGTGCCAGCAGCCAAGATCTGGGTAGTCTGGGGGAGCAGTACTTC	CASSQDLGSLGEQYF
TRBV7-2	many	NA	TRBJ2-3	TGTGCCAGCAGCTGGGCCCCGGCGGGGTCCACAGATACGCAGTATTTT	CASSWAPAGSTDTQYF
TRBV5-1	many	NA	TRBJ2-7	TGCGCCAGCAGCCCAGGGATGGGCGGCTACGAGCAGTACTTC	CASSPGMGGYEQYF
TRBV28	many	NA	TRBJ2-3	TGTGCCAGCAGTTCAAACAGGGAAGGGGATACGCAGTATTTT	CASSSNREGDTQYF